Following are 6 T cell receptor beta chains from one sample sequenced in a study of blood T cell repertoires in COVID-19. TCRdb keeps only in-frame clones here, not all; method: immunoSEQ multiplex PCR. The sample records about 180,000 clones, 86% being singletons. Sequenced material: peripheral blood. Receptor source: a woman aged 30 to 39 with active or convalescent COVID-19.

V is TRBV27 and J is TRBJ1-2; TRBD1 might be the D (6 bases). Germline V gives CDR1 MNHEY, CDR2 SMNVEV (reference sequence). The CDR3 consists of 15 residues. Deletions cut 2 bases from V and 4 bases from J, with 14 bases between. In DNA form, the CDR3 reads TGTGCCAGCAGTTTACATGGTGCAGGGGCCTATGGCTACACCTTC. Amino acids: CASSLHGAGAYGYTF.

This chain links TRBV6-4 with TRBJ1-2; a weak D match, TRBD1 (5 bases). Trimming pared 2 bases from V and 7 bases from J, leaving 8 bases between. The CDR3 totals 12 residues. Germline V CDR1 and CDR2: MRHNA, SNTAGT. The CDR3 reads CASSDGGFGYTF. CDR3 sequence (DNA): TGTGCCAGCAGTGACGGGGGGTTTGGCTACACCTTC.

The gene calls are TRBV7-9 and TRBJ1-2; D not resolved. With 4 bases removed from V and 3 bases from J, the gap between germline ends came to 18 bases. This CDR3 contains 16 residues. CDR1 and CDR2 from the germline V gene are SEHNR and FQNEAQ (reference sequence). CDR3 DNA sequence: TGTGCCAGCAGCTCTCCCGGGTCCCTACGAGACTATGGCTACACCTTC. This codes for CASSSPGSLRDYGYTF.

The V call is TRBV3-1 (or the pseudogene TRBV3-2), the J call TRBJ1-2; tentatively, D is TRBD1 (5 bases). V was pared by 7 bases and J by 6 bases, with 9 bases between. There are 11 residues in the CDR3. Germline CDR1 is LGHDT and CDR2 is YNNKEL (reference sequence). In DNA, the CDR3 is TGTGCCAGCAAGGGGCCCCATGGCTACACCTTC. It encodes CASKGPHGYTF.

V usage is TRBV27 and J usage is TRBJ2-7, with D tentatively TRBD1 (6 bases). The CDR3 has 14 residues. Deletions cut 6 bases from V and 3 bases from J, with 15 bases between. The V gene's germline CDR1 is MNHEY and CDR2 SMNVEV (reference sequence). The CDR3 DNA is TGTGCCAGCAGAACCTCCGACAGGCGCTACGAGCAGTACTTC. It encodes CASRTSDRRYEQYF.

The V gene is TRBV5-6, the J gene TRBJ2-2, with 7 bases aligning to TRBD2. The CDR3 is made up of 17 amino acids. The V gene end was trimmed by 1 base and the J gene end by 3 bases; junction bases not matched to a gene: 9. Per germline, CDR1 SGHDT and CDR2 YYEEEE. The CDR3 sequence is CASSLMPAGVHTGELFF. The CDR3 coding sequence is TGTGCCAGCAGCTTGATGCCCGCGGGGGTTCACACCGGGGAGCTGTTTTTT. The full variable domain, with the rest looked up from reference TRBV5-6 and TRBJ2-2, is DAGVTQSPTHLIKTRGQQVTLRCSPKSGHDTVSWYQQALGQGPQFIFQYYEEEERQRGNFPDRFSGHQFPNYSSELNVNALLLGDSALYLCASSLMPAGVHTGELFFGEGSRLTVL.